This is a list of T cell receptor beta chains from one sample in a study of T cells in Graves' hyperthyroidism and ophthalmopathy. TCRdb fed the multiplex PCR reads into MiXCR, producing one record per CDR3 protein. The sample holds approximately 330,000 distinct CDR3 sequences; around a fifth are singletons and the top ten take around 45%. The material sequenced was blood. The source is a woman aged 45-65 years with Graves' hyperthyroidism. Each CDR3 is given with its conserved first and last residue. A D gene is named only where the DNA matches it firmly. Some rows have no size entry. The others give once, few or many, or a class for an expanded clone.

.,TRBV12-5,.,TRBJ1-1,CASGLGPQSPAFF,TGTGCTAGTGGTTTGGGACCCCAGAGCCCAGCTTTCTTT
.,TRBV4-2,few,TRBJ2-1,CASSQDGTHPEFF,TGTGCCAGCAGCCAAGATGGGACGCACCCAGAGTTCTTC
.,TRBV28,.,TRBJ1-2,CASSATVLGYTF,TGTGCCAGCAGCGCGACAGTTCTAGGCTACACCTTC
.,TRBV5-1,.,TRBJ2-1,CASSLGTARDYNEQFF,TGCGCCAGCAGCTTGGGAACAGCCCGAGACTACAATGAGCAGTTCTTC
.,TRBV6-1,.,TRBJ1-3,CASSTPGPGNTIYF,TGTGCCAGCAGTACTCCGGGCCCAGGGAACACCATATATTTT
.,TRBV19,.,TRBJ2-1,CASSTWDTTYNEQFF,TGTGCCAGTAGTACCTGGGACACTACGTACAATGAGCAGTTCTTC
TRBD2,TRBV10-1,.,TRBJ2-7,CASSASGNKAYEQYF,TGCGCCAGCAGTGCTAGCGGGAATAAGGCCTACGAGCAGTACTTC
.,TRBV3-1,many,TRBJ2-7,CASSQGWFEQYF,TGTGCCAGCAGCCAAGGTTGGTTTGAGCAGTACTTC
TRBD1,TRBV28,few,TRBJ1-1,CASSLGQRSTEAFF,TGTGCCAGCAGTTTGGGACAGAGGAGCACTGAAGCTTTCTTT
.,TRBV7-6,few,TRBJ2-6,CASSLRGGSGANVLTF,TGTGCCAGCAGCCTCAGGGGAGGCTCTGGGGCCAACGTCCTGACTTTC
.,TRBV14,many,TRBJ1-1,CASSLGVGTEAFF,TGTGCCAGCAGCTTGGGGGTAGGCACTGAAGCTTTCTTT
TRBD1,TRBV28,few,TRBJ1-4,CASRGRSEKLFF,TGTGCCTCAAGGGGGCGGAGTGAAAAACTGTTTTTT
.,TRBV5-1,many,TRBJ1-5,CASSLQGGPQPQHF,TGCGCCAGCAGCTTACAGGGTGGGCCACAGCCCCAGCATTTT
.,TRBV30,many,TRBJ1-1,CAWRSRAMNTEAFF,TGTGCCTGGAGGTCGAGAGCCATGAACACTGAAGCTTTCTTT
.,TRBV5-6,many,TRBJ2-7,CASSLRSAALLRYEQYF,TGTGCCAGCAGCTTGAGGTCGGCAGCTCTTCTACGCTACGAGCAGTACTTC
TRBD1,TRBV29-1,many,TRBJ2-1,CSGGTVGTGANEQFF,TGCAGCGGGGGGACCGTCGGGACAGGGGCCAATGAGCAGTTCTTC
.,TRBV24-1,.,TRBJ2-6,CATSDYVADGANVLTF,TGTGCCACCAGTGATTATGTAGCGGATGGGGCCAACGTCCTGACTTTC
TRBD2,TRBV28,few,TRBJ2-2,CAGTSGRPGELFF,TGTGCCGGGACTAGCGGGAGGCCTGGGGAGCTGTTTTTT
TRBD2,TRBV27,many,TRBJ2-7,CASRPGTTLYEQYF,TGTGCCAGCAGGCCCGGGACTACTCTCTACGAGCAGTACTTC
.,TRBV29-1,many,TRBJ1-1,CSVGAGVGTEAFF,TGCAGCGTTGGTGCAGGGGTGGGCACTGAAGCTTTCTTT
.,TRBV7-3,many,TRBJ1-3,CASSLRDIRNTIYF,TGTGCCAGCAGCCTAAGGGACATCCGAAACACCATATATTTT
TRBD1,TRBV6-5,.,TRBJ2-4,CASSYSHNRGENIQYF,TGTGCCAGCAGTTACTCTCATAACAGGGGGGAAAACATTCAGTACTTC
.,TRBV28,many,TRBJ1-5,CASSPTGQNQPQHF,TGTGCCAGCAGTCCGACAGGCCAGAATCAGCCCCAGCATTTT
.,TRBV15,many,TRBJ2-7,CAQYHRPSGGSSYEQYF,TGTGCCCAATACCACCGGCCCTCTGGCGGTTCCTCCTACGAGCAGTACTTC
TRBD1,TRBV13,many,TRBJ2-7,CASSETGGNEQYF,TGTGCCAGCAGCGAAACAGGGGGGAACGAGCAGTACTTC
.,TRBV7-8,.,TRBJ1-1,CASSFGTRGSRATEAFF,TGTGCCAGCAGCTTTGGGACAAGGGGGAGTAGGGCCACTGAAGCTTTCTTT
TRBD1,TRBV20-1,many,TRBJ1-1,CSARAMTGGAVNTEAFF,TGCAGTGCTAGAGCTATGACAGGGGGCGCGGTGAACACTGAAGCTTTCTTT
.,TRBV5-1,.,TRBJ2-1,CASSLGATSYNEQFF,TGCGCCAGCAGCTTGGGGGCAACTAGCTACAATGAGCAGTTCTTC
.,TRBV28,many,TRBJ2-5,CASRGGQETQYF,TGTGCCAGCAGAGGGGGACAAGAGACCCAGTACTTC
.,TRBV27,many,TRBJ2-1,CASSQPPIGGEQFF,TGTGCCAGCAGTCAACCTCCGATAGGGGGTGAGCAGTTCTTC
TRBD2,TRBV20-1,.,TRBJ2-1,CSVLGLAGGHEQFF,TGCAGTGTGCTAGGTCTAGCGGGAGGACATGAGCAGTTCTTC
.,TRBV29-1,many,TRBJ1-5,CSVGFGSSNQPQHF,TGCAGCGTTGGGTTTGGCAGCAGCAATCAGCCCCAGCATTTT
.,TRBV7-8,.,TRBJ2-5,CASSVAEGETQYF,TGTGCCAGCAGCGTAGCCGAGGGGGAGACCCAGTACTTC
TRBD2,TRBV9,.,TRBJ2-7,CASSPKAGKPYEQYF,TGTGCCAGCAGCCCGAAAGCGGGAAAGCCCTACGAGCAGTACTTC
TRBD2,TRBV11-3,many,TRBJ2-2,CASSSQPPSGGLFTGELFF,TGTGCCAGCAGTTCCCAGCCCCCTAGCGGGGGACTTTTCACCGGGGAGCTGTTTTTT
.,TRBV30,.,TRBJ2-5,CAWSVGELETQYF,TGTGCCTGGAGTGTAGGAGAGTTGGAGACCCAGTACTTC
.,TRBV20-1,once,TRBJ1-1,CSARDEGRGNTEAFF,TGCAGTGCTAGAGATGAGGGACGGGGGAACACTGAAGCTTTCTTT
TRBD1,TRBV6-1,.,TRBJ2-7,CASSKSTGDYEQYF,TGTGCCAGCTCCAAATCGACAGGGGACTACGAGCAGTACTTC
.,TRBV4-1,.,TRBJ2-2,CASSQPGLSRGGPPSGELFF,TGCGCCAGCAGCCAACCCGGGCTATCGCGGGGAGGCCCCCCCTCCGGGGAGCTGTTTTTT
.,TRBV2,few,TRBJ2-5,CASSRQSSYF,TGTGCCAGCAGCAGACAGAGTTCGTACTTC
TRBD2,TRBV7-9,.,TRBJ2-3,CASSLASGQDTQYF,TGTGCCAGCAGCTTGGCTAGCGGGCAAGATACGCAGTATTTT
TRBD1,TRBV5-4,.,TRBJ2-5,CASSVEDRGETQYF,TGTGCCAGCAGCGTGGAGGACAGGGGAGAGACCCAGTACTTC
TRBD2,TRBV5-8,many,TRBJ2-3,CASRRDYTDTQYF,TGTGCCAGCAGACGGGACTACACAGATACGCAGTATTTT
TRBD1,TRBV20-1,few,TRBJ1-5,CSARAQGGDQPQHF,TGCAGTGCTAGAGCTCAGGGGGGCGATCAGCCCCAGCATTTT
TRBD1,TRBV2,.,TRBJ2-7,CASSELTGDSYEQYF,TGTGCCAGCAGTGAACTGACAGGGGATTCCTACGAGCAGTACTTC
TRBD2,TRBV10-3,.,TRBJ2-1,CAIKGTGGNEQFF,TGTGCCATCAAGGGGACGGGGGGGAATGAGCAGTTCTTC
TRBD1,TRBV7-3,many,TRBJ2-5,CASSITGGQETQYF,TGTGCCAGCAGCATAACAGGGGGCCAAGAGACCCAGTACTTC
.,TRBV5-8,many,TRBJ2-7,CASSRGRAQPPYEQYF,TGTGCCAGCAGCCGGGGAAGGGCGCAACCACCCTACGAGCAGTACTTC
.,TRBV2,.,TRBJ2-3,CASSLQGSPDTQYF,TGTGCCAGCAGCTTACAGGGTAGCCCAGATACGCAGTATTTT
.,TRBV5-1,few,TRBJ2-2,CASSPRDNTGELFF,TGCGCCAGCAGCCCAAGGGACAATACCGGGGAGCTGTTTTTT
.,TRBV5-1,many,TRBJ1-2,CASSRDPSYGYTF,TGCGCCAGCAGCCGGGACCCTAGCTATGGCTACACCTTC